This TCR beta chain was documented in a study of blood T cell repertoires in COVID-19. About the study: The samples span acute and convalescent COVID-19 from the United States, Italy and Spain. Nucleic acid was either cDNA or gDNA, and it came from T cells, B-cell-depleted T cells, or PBMCs.

Patients of the Seattle cohort, enrolled during active infection, were followed longitudinally. Authors' methods: Amplification of reference gene primers was used by the study to estimate nucleated cell counts. The repertoire was sequenced with immunoSEQ multiplex PCR; TCRdb's copy has only in-frame clones and lacks some. The V and J calls and clone size were taken over from that table, and D and trimming were inferred from the DNA. The sample records 250,000 to 400,000 clones, around 88% being singletons. This CDR3 has 14 amino acids. The V gene lost 1 base and the J gene lost 0 bases, with 6 bases spanning the gap. CDR1 is LGHNA, CDR2 YNFKEQ, per germline.

The specimen was peripheral blood. The source is a woman aged 25 to 45 with COVID-19, enrolled during active disease. The gene calls are TRBV4-2 and TRBJ2-5; the D is unclear. CDR3 DNA sequence: TGTGCCAGCAGCCAAGTAGACAACCAAGAGACCCAGTACTTC. As protein: CASSQVDNQETQYF.